This T cell receptor beta chain was profiled in a study of shared clonotypes between healthy human individuals (dated by TCRdb to 2020 to 2021). With respect to the entire study: The cohort comprised a couple of women and a few men aged 18 to 49 years. Between about 0.94 and 8.9 billion PBMCs per donor were obtained by leukapheresis. For each donor, CD4 naive and CD4 memory were each given three plates, CD8 naive was given two plates, and CD8 memory was given one plate. Libraries were prepared and TCR repertoires were sequenced by different laboratories using diverse techniques, in order to increase sequencing depth and limit assay-specific biases. To estimate repertoire size and how much clonotypes are shared between individuals, the study performed deep sequencing of blood TCR repertoires from roughly five healthy adults. The paper as a whole reports these results and caveats: Sampling was restricted to blood, and TCR repertoires in tissue are likely to differ from TCR repertoires in blood. Rarefaction of sorted-subset datasets indicated incomplete sequencing despite the large sequencing depth. Sharing across a few donors was observed for around 4.8% of naive CD4, 3.5% of naive CD8, 2% to 2.5% of memory CD4, and approximately 0.41% of memory CD8 clonotypes. Larger estimated clonotype richness was generally found for naive subsets than for memory subsets. Because the study included a small number of donors, the genetic and exposure-history diversity represented was limited. Compared with non-shared clonotypes, clonotypes shared by all four sorted-subset donors had higher generation probabilities. Pairwise subsampling led to the expectation that sequencing depth would affect the degree of clonotype sharing among donors.

CD8 naive samples consisted of CD45RO-negative cells that were positively selected for CCR7, yielding a CD45RA+CCR7+ population without TemRA cells. The donors were healthy, HIV-negative adults with no recently reported acute infections or vaccinations. All donors were Caucasian adults living in Nashville, Tennessee, USA. Blood was collected by leukapheresis, and PBMCs were isolated by Ficoll-Histopaque density gradient centrifugation and then cryopreserved in liquid nitrogen vapor phase. Analytical flow cytometry was used to check the purity and quantity of every magnetically sorted T cell population. From each sorted fraction, genomic DNA was isolated and quantified by UV absorbance on a Nanodrop 2000c. TCR CDR3 regions were amplified from genomic DNA by multiplex PCR using the deep immunoSEQ assay. For each cell subset, the extracted genomic DNA was distributed evenly across all wells of several immunoSEQ 96-well plates, and each plate served as one replicate. For sorted subsets, about 200 ng genomic DNA, equal to tens of thousands of T cell genomes, was loaded into each replicate PCR. Purified libraries were measured with a Qubit 3.0 fluorometer, size-checked on a Bioanalyzer 2100, and measured again with the KAPA Library Quantification kit. Every immunoSEQ 96-well plate was sequenced on a dedicated single-read 150-cycle Illumina NextSeq 550 flow cell. In the paper's pipeline: Because the immunoSEQ output held only junctional sequences and lacked quality scores, the filtering could not match the filtering applied to full-length reads. Sequences were annotated with PyIR, a Python wrapper for IgBLAST v1.9, using IMGT germline references to assign V/J genes and CDR3. Reads with weak V/J assignments (E-value above 1e-6), missing CDR3, stop codons, out-of-frame junctions, or ambiguous translated residues were removed. V3J clonotypes were defined as sequences sharing an identical inferred V gene, J gene, and CDR3 amino acid sequence. Percentage overlap between repertoires was computed as shared unique clonotypes divided by the size of the smaller repertoire. RTK rarefaction, the Chao1 estimator, and Recon v2.1 estimates of unobserved clonotypes were used to assess repertoire richness. OLGA was used to compute generation probabilities for all TCRbeta clonotypes that the gDNA method yielded from several donors. TCRdb took over this immuneACCESS table, retaining in-frame rearrangements with V and J assigned. Such tables are incomplete; in checked studies, under half of the missing clones stem from an unresolved V gene, and the remainder is unexplained. V and J calls and clone size are given by that table; D and trimming were obtained from the DNA. The sample includes around 2,000,000 clones, with 93% observed a single time. The biggest ten clones account for around 1.7% of the sample.

At the junction V is shortened by 8 bases and J by 6 bases; bases outside the gene matches: 5. The CDR3 runs 13 amino acids, cysteine and phenylalanine included. Only CDR3 DNA is held: 39 bases, read in frame from base 1. The germline V gene encodes CDR1 ENHRY and CDR2 SYGVKD. Concerning this clone itself: The specificity of this receptor is unknown. No qualities accompany the bases; no much larger clone lies one base away.

This TCR came from a man younger than 30 in good health. Some clones in this sample may be carry-over from other donors' samples. The rearrangement combines TRBV10-3 with TRBJ2-1; TRBD2 aligns with 9 central bases. The sequencing sample was made of naive CD8+ T cells from PBMCs. Explained via the paper, the cell subset or site label denotes: CD45RA+CCR7+. The nucleotide sequence is given as TGTGCCATCGGAGGCGGGAGGGCCAATGAGCAGTTCTTC. Its translation reads: CAIGGGRANEQFF.